This TCR beta chain was sequenced in a study of T cells in Graves' hyperthyroidism and ophthalmopathy. The source material, RNA transcripts, was used to amplify TCR beta CDR3 regions. Initially, a first-round RT-PCR of the TCR CDR3 employed the HTBI primer set. TCRdb called the multiplex PCR reads again in MiXCR, with one record for every CDR3 protein. Of about 740,000 distinct CDR3 sequences listed, around 13% are singletons. In germline, CDR1 is PRHDT, CDR2 FYEKMQ (reference sequence). V gave up 1 base and J gave up 4 bases; unmatched junction bases: 6. The CDR3 covers 15 residues. The chain is built from TRBV13 and TRBJ1-2; 7 positions agree with TRBD1. This TCR derives from a woman between 18 and 29 years old with Graves' hyperthyroidism. Input material: blood. This CDR3 is CASSLEAQGGYGYTF. The CDR3 nucleotides are TGTGCCAGCAGCTTAGAGGCGCAGGGGGGCTATGGCTACACCTTC.